This T cell receptor beta chain was observed in a study of vaccination and CD4 T cells after COVID-19. Study in general: Drawing of post-COVID samples took place a median roughly 95 days after diagnosis (range 35 to 161). Both day-14 and day-161-to-241 post-vaccine samples exist for a few convalescent patients. The study's findings and limits: From a median of about 20 to 40, SARS-CoV-2-reactive clonotypes increased, though not significantly. The great majority, 304 of 307 vaccine-specific clones, proved spike mono-reactive in convalescent patients.

Turning to this clonotype: Its antigen is undetermined.

TCRdb itself ran the PCR reads through MiXCR, one entry per CDR3 protein. The data show about 36,000 distinct CDR3 sequences, 36% seen once. V was pared by 3 bases and J by 4 bases, with 9 bases of the junction left unmatched. The CDR3 length is 15 residues. Germline CDR1 SGHNT, CDR2 YYREEE (reference sequence). Described time point: late sampling 161 to 241 days after vaccination in a few convalescent patients. The source was CD4+ T cells from blood, collected about 7 months after SARS-CoV-2 vaccination. The sequence derives from a human donor who had recovered from COVID-19. V usage is TRBV5-4 and J usage is TRBJ2-7; TRBD1 agrees at 8 bases. The DNA for the CDR3 is TGTGCCAGCAGCTACGGACAGGGAGGTGGGTACGAGCAGTACTTC. Amino acids: CASSYGQGGGYEQYF.